This T cell receptor (beta chain) was recovered during a study of CD4 T cells in relation to SARS-CoV-2 and coronaviruses. Study in general: ViraFEST: roughly ten-day antigen culture of PBMCs, then TCR beta CDR3 sequencing.

Before the COVID-19 pandemic, during about 2011-2018, CD4+ T cells were taken from unexposed donors. The cells were cultured for approximately 10 days before CD4+ T cells were isolated. A remark on this clone: Its specificity is unknown.

TCRdb's table, derived via immunoSEQ multiplex PCR, lists solely in-frame clones and lacks some. The sample holds some 22,000 clones, around 75% seen once. V lost 1 base and J lost 10, with 11 bases in between. CDR1 LGHDT and CDR2 YNNKEL come from the germline V gene (reference sequence). The CDR3 has 13 residues. The TCR sequence derives from a human donor in good health. Sequencing was performed on CD4+ T cells from PBMCs, cultured in vitro. The chain uses TRBV3-1 (or the pseudogene TRBV3-2) and TRBJ2-1, with a weak D call TRBD1 (5 bases). CDR3 DNA sequence: TGTGCCAGCAGCCAAGCACAGGCGTACGAGCAGTTCTTC. Encoded protein: CASSQAQAYEQFF.